This T cell receptor beta chain was recorded in a study of molecular identifiers for immune sequencing clone quantification. This CDR3 is 11 amino acids long. Trimming stripped 6 bases from V and 3 bases from J, with 6 bases between. CDR1 is SNHLY and CDR2 is FYNNEI in the germline V gene. Based on a CD8+CD4-CCR7+CD45RA+ profile, naive CD8 T cells were sorted. TCRdb fed the PCR reads into MiXCR, producing one record per CDR3 protein. Among around 320,000 distinct CDR3 sequences listed, 24% were seen once. This clonotype was recorded a few times. Since the CDR3 does not end with the conserved phenylalanine or tryptophan, this likely comes from a read error.

The chain combines TRBV2 with TRBJ2-7, with D hard to call. The sequencing sample was made of naive CD8+ T cells from blood, with Jurkat cell RNA spiked in. Subset: FACS-sorted CD8+CD4-CCR7+CD45RA+ naive T cells. This sequence was found in a human donor in good health. Some libraries in this study had Jurkat cell RNA spiked in. The chain's CDR3 is CASSQSYEQYL. The DNA for the CDR3 is TGTGCCAGCAGCCAAAGCTACGAGCAGTACCTC.